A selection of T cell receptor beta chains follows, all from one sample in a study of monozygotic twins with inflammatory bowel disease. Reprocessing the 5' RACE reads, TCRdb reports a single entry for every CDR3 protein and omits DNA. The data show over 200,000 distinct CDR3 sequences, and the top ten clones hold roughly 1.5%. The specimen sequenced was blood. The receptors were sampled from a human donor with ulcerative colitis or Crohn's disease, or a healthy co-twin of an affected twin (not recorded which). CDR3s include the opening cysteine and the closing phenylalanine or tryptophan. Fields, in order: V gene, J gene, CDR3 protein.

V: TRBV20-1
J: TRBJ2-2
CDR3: CSAPRGIPNTGELFF

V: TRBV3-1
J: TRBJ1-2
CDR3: CASSPGGQNGYTF

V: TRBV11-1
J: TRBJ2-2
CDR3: CASSPKGVGQLNTGELFF

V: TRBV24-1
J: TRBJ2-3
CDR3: CATSDWGSGETDTQYF

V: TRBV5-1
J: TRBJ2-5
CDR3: CASSLGPTGETQYF

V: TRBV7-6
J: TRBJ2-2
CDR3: CASSSPGLANTGELFF

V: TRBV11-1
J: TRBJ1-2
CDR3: CASSSRDRSQNGTYGYTF

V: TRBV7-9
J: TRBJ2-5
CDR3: CASSWSDEETQYF

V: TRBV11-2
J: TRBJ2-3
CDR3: CASSLVVWSTDTQYF

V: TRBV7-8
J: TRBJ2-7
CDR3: CASKIAGGNYEQYF

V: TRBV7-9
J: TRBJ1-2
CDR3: CASTRGAEFAPNYGYTF

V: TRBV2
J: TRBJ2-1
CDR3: CASSDWTRGDNEQFF

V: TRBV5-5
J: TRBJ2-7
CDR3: CASSVRASGGYSYEQYF

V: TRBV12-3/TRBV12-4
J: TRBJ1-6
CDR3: CASSLDRASPLHF

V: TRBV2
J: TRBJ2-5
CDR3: CASSDLIGTQYF

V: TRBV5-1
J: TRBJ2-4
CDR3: CASSLVTSGGPGHIQYF

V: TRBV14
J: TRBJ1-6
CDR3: CASSLIGQPNNSPLHF

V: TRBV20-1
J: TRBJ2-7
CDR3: CSAYLAGAPYEQYF

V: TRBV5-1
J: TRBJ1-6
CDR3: CASSLLGQGESPLHF

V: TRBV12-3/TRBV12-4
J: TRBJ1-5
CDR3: CASRGEGGNQPQHF

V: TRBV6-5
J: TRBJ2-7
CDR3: CASSYSAGSGGYEQYF

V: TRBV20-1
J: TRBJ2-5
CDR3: CSARPHGGGQTQYF

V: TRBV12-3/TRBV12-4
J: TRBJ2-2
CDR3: CASSHGLTNTGELFF

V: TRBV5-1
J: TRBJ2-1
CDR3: CASSLQRGGTNEQFF

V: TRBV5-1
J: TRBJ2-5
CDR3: CASSLGAHPGETQYF

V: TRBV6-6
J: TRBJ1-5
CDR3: CASRESNQPQHF

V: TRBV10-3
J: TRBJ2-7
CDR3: CAVAARTGAEEQYF

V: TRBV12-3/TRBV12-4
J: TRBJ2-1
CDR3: CASSPLSGPNYEQFF

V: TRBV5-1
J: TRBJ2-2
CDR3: CASSTDIGTGELFF

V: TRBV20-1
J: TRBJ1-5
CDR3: CSARDRSLYQPQHF

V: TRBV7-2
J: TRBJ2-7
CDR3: CASRPNRANSYEQYF

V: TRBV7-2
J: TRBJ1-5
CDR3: CASSLLGPQPQHF

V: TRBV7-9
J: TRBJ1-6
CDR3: CASSTYNSPLHF

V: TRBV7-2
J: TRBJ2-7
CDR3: CASRRGGAFSRAQYF

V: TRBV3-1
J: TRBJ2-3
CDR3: CASSQDISRLAGGHGTDTQYF

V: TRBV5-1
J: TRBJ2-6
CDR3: CASSPSLTPSSGANVLTF

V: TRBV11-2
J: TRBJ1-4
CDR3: CASRLTANEKLFF

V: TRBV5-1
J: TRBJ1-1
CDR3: CASSDPRGNTEAFF

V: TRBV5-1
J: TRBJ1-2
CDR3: CASSLVGGPGYGYTF

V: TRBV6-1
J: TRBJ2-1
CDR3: CASMVSGRGEQFF

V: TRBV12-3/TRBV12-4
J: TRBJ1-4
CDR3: CASSSGSIGEEKLFF

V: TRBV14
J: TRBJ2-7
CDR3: CASSLHRTGAAYEQYF

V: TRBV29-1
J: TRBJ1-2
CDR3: CSAWDTSSYTF

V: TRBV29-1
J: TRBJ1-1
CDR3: CSVEDRAGSTEALF

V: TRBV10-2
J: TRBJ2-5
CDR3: CASSESGQLYF